Reported below is one T cell receptor beta chain. This clonotype was picked up a small number of times. The clone's antigen remains unknown. No much larger clone is present one base from it, and per-base qualities are unavailable. This entry belongs to a study of human T cells and chemical hapten exposure listed by TCRdb under 2021. Background on the whole study: For sensitization, 2% DPC in acetone was applied to an approximately 2 cm by approximately 2 cm area of upper inner arm skin. The patient cohort, mostly female, included alopecia areata with under or over 50% scalp involvement, alopecia totalis and alopecia universalis. Throughout the study period of around 24 weeks, patients also received therapeutic DPC doses to the scalp every week. Patch testing on the upper back used Finn chambers containing 0.01% DPC, with scoring done after 6 days according to International Contact Dermatitis Research Group standards. For TCR sequencing, blood came from about 28 alopecia patients at anywhere from one to four time points (pre-sensitization, 2, 6 and 24 weeks). Blood samples were taken from patients before sensitization (week 0) and at 2, 6 and about 24 weeks after DPC sensitization. In alopecia patients, the study followed how the peripheral blood TCR repertoire changed in vivo over primary and secondary sensitization to diphenylcyclopropenone (DPC), a hapten. Libraries were pooled for sequencing, and per-sample TCR yields varied mainly because of small differences in library volumes within the pool. What the study reported, not specific to this receptor: DPC sensitization did not change how many TCRs were above 1 in 1000 frequency, and no evidence was found of alterations in global repertoire structure. Because all patients had alopecia, a presumed autoimmune disease, the immune response of the patients might differ from that of healthy individuals. Expanded TCRs formed significantly more large CDR3 similarity clusters than pre-sensitization or healthy control sets, consistent with antigen-driven responses. The number of PT1 expanded TCRs positively correlated with patch test score, significant at thresholds 8, 16 and 32 but not 4. After repeated subsampling, changes were observed in the strength of the expansion versus patch-test correlation and in the threshold at which the correlation became significant.

The library was built by means of RACE. Sequencing was performed on a NextSeq 500. During library preparation, unique molecular identifiers were attached to individual cDNA molecules so that TCRs could be counted quantitatively and reproducibly. Both TCR alpha and TCR beta chains were sequenced from each blood RNA sample. Per the original workflow: The median number of TCRs per sample was roughly 98,000, ranging from about 20,000 to 690,600. The Decombinator software suite was used to annotate the V, J and CDR3 of the TCR reads. For PS versus PT1 abundance plots, all samples were subsampled to the same number of TCRs (28,000). TCRs were defined as expanded if absent before sensitization and observed at least eight times at the 2-week time point. TCRdb reanalyzed the raw reads on its own, using fastp at Q25 for trimming and MiXCR for clone calling, and kept in-frame beta chains. Rows merge per CDR3 protein into single entries with the most common DNA and genes. These V and J calls are TCRdb output, not the study's own analysis. The sample contains around 260,000 distinct CDR3 sequences, approximately 8.6% of them found a single time. Clones ranked in the top ten supply under 2.5% of the sample.

The label giving this sample's time point can be read as: pre-sensitization, week 0. This specimen's treatment or condition label, interpreted: therapeutic diphenylcyclopropenone sensitization with weekly scalp DPC. At every patch-test visit, the blood draw took place before the patch test was put on. Patients were considered eligible if aged 18 to 70, diagnosed with alopecia and deemed suitable for DPC therapy, and patients were excluded if pregnant. Total RNA was extracted from unfractionated whole blood collected in Tempus Blood RNA tubes. The junction shows trimming of 7 bases on V and 0 bases on J, and the gene matches do not reach 4 bases of it. From the cysteine through the phenylalanine, the CDR3 covers 15 amino acids. This entry keeps only the CDR3 DNA: 45 bases, framed from base 1. CDR1 ENHRY and CDR2 SYGVKD were looked up in the germline V gene.

The chain uses TRBV10-3 and TRBJ2-1, with 9 middle bases fitting TRBD2. Here the sequenced sample was whole blood, taken in connection with sensitization to the hapten diphenylcyclopropenone (DPC). This clonotype originated in a woman between 40 and 50 years old with alopecia areata. Some clones in this sample may be carry-over from other donors' samples. At the DNA level, the sequence is TGTGCCATCAATTATAGCGGGAGCTCCTACAATGAGCAGTTCTTC. Its protein reads: CAINYSGSSYNEQFF.